The 13 T cell receptor beta chains listed next were all sequenced from one sample in a study of shared clonotypes between healthy human individuals (dated by TCRdb to 2020 to 2021). Library method: the immunoSEQ multiplex PCR assay. Held by TCRdb, this immuneACCESS table contains in-frame sequences only and omits some clones. Under half of the omission traces to an unresolved V gene where checked; the cause of the rest is unknown. The sample records some 1 million clones, roughly 80% of which are singletons. The ten largest clones represent approximately 1.3% of the sample. Sequences were obtained from memory CD4+ T cells sorted from blood. The label giving this sample's cell subset or site can be read as: CD45RA-negative fraction. The receptors stem from a man between 18 and 29 years old in good health.

This rearrangement joins TRBV7-9 to TRBJ2-3, with D possibly TRBD2 on 5 matching bases. Trimming pared 5 bases from V and 2 bases from J, leaving 14 bases between. The CDR3 is made up of 15 amino acids. The germline CDR1 and CDR2 sequences are SEHNR and FQNEAQ (reference sequence). CDR3 nucleotides: TGTGCCAGCAGCCCCCGGGGTAGCACCACAGATACGCAGTATTTT. This sequence encodes CASSPRGSTTDTQYF.

A few counts support this clone. V gene TRBV28 combines with J gene TRBJ2-5; D may match TRBD1 or TRBD2 (6 bases each). Trimming left V 1 base short and J 7 bases short, with 16 bases between. The germline V gene encodes CDR1 MDHEN and CDR2 SYDVKM. This CDR3 is 15 amino acids long. CDR3 residues: CASSLSGGVKGTQYF. CDR3 coding DNA: TGTGCCAGCAGTTTATCCGGGGGCGTTAAGGGGACCCAGTACTTC.

The chain carries TRBV6-6 and TRBJ2-5; D is ambiguous. The CDR3 totals 13 residues. The V gene lost 2 bases and the J gene lost 5 bases, with 9 bases spanning the gap. In germline, CDR1 is MNHNY, CDR2 SVGAGI (reference sequence). CDR3 DNA: TGTGCCAGCAGTTACGTGGGCAGGGAGACCCAGTACTTC. It specifies CASSYVGRETQYF.

This clone was seen just once. The chain is built from TRBV18 and TRBJ1-5, with D perhaps matching TRBD1 (6 bases). The V gene lost 2 bases and the J gene lost 8 bases, with 16 bases spanning the gap. The CDR3 spans 15 residues. The germline gives CDR1 KGHSH, CDR2 LQKENI. Here the CDR3 reads CASSPRGGDPEPQHF. The CDR3 DNA reads as TGTGCCAGCTCACCAAGGGGGGGGGACCCGGAGCCCCAGCATTTT.

The chain is built from TRBV6-6 and TRBJ2-2; 10 bases agree with TRBD2. From germline, CDR1 is MNHNY and CDR2 SVGAGI (reference sequence). The CDR3 is 16 residues long. J gave up 1 base and V 8 bases, and 7 bases lay outside the gene matches. The CDR3 nucleotides are TGTGCCAGCCGAGTTAGCGGGGGGAGGAACACCGGGGAGCTGTTTTTT. Residues: CASRVSGGRNTGELFF.

V is TRBV28 and J is TRBJ1-3; D is unresolved. The V end was cut by 2 bases, the J end by 0 bases, with 11 bases between. CDR3 length equals 16 residues. The germline V gene encodes CDR1 MDHEN and CDR2 SYDVKM. DNA for the CDR3: TGTGCCAGCAGTTTAGGTCAGGCTCACTCTGGAAACACCATATATTTT. Translation: CASSLGQAHSGNTIYF.

The chain recombines TRBV4-3 with TRBJ2-1; possibly TRBD2 for D (6 bases). The CDR3 contains 17 residues. CDR1 is LGHNA and CDR2 is YSLEER in the germline V gene. V was trimmed by 0 bases and J by 6 bases, leaving 18 bases between them. The CDR3 reads CASSQDIGLGGVNEQFF. As DNA, the CDR3 is TGCGCCAGCAGCCAAGATATAGGGCTAGGAGGGGTCAATGAGCAGTTCTTC.

This chain joins TRBV2 and TRBJ1-3; the match to TRBD1 covers 9 bases. CDR3 length: 17 residues. V was clipped by 6 bases and J by 4 bases; unmatched bases: 13. CDR1 and CDR2 (germline): SNHLY, FYNNEI. The CDR3 loop is CASRQQGTGLGGNTIYF. DNA for the CDR3: TGTGCCAGCAGACAACAAGGGACAGGGCTGGGAGGAAACACCATATATTTT.

The chain is built from TRBV4-1 and TRBJ2-7; TRBD1 matches at 9 bases. With 11 bases clipped from V and 2 bases from J, the junction kept 19 bases outside the gene matches. The CDR3 sequence is 17 residues long. The V gene's germline CDR1 is MGHRA and CDR2 YSYEKL. The DNA for the CDR3 is TGCGCCGGCAAAACAAAAGGGGGGGGACAGGGAACCTACGAGCAGTACTTC. This gives the protein CAGKTKGGGQGTYEQYF.

CDR3 protein: CASSVGLAGPDLSYNEQFF. The CDR3 bases are TGTGCCAGCAGCGTAGGACTAGCGGGACCTGATCTCTCCTACAATGAGCAGTTCTTC. The chain employs TRBV9 and TRBJ2-1; 11 nucleotides match TRBD2. Unmatched junction bases numbered 8, after V lost 0 bases and J lost 0 bases. The CDR3 is 19 amino acids. Germline V CDR1 and CDR2: SGDLS, YYNGEE. Using reference TRBV9 and TRBJ2-1 for the parts outside the CDR3, the full variable domain is DSGVTQTPKHLITATGQRVTLRCSPRSGDLSVYWYQQSLDQGLQFLIQYYNGEERAKGNILERFSAQQFPDLHSELNLSSLELGDSALYFCASSVGLAGPDLSYNEQFFGPGTRLTVL.

This clone appeared once. This chain connects TRBV25-1 to TRBJ2-3; D ambiguous. The V gene's germline CDR1 is MGHDK and CDR2 SYGVNS. The V end lost 7 bases, the J end lost 6 bases, and 20 bases lay between the germline ends. This CDR3 spans 15 amino acids. As DNA, the CDR3 is TGTGCCAGCACCCCTTCCGGTGGGTATTGGGATACGCAGTATTTT. Translated: CASTPSGGYWDTQYF.

On this clone itself: Additional DNA sequences in this sample encode the identical CDR3. This chain links TRBV7-2 with TRBJ1-6; D unresolved. In germline, CDR1 is SGHTA, CDR2 FQGNSA. V lost 3 bases and J 3 bases, leaving 6 bases between the germline ends. The CDR3 runs 14 residues. The CDR3 spells CASSLGGYNSPLHF. CDR3 coding DNA: TGTGCCAGCAGCTTGGGAGGCTATAATTCACCCCTCCACTTT.

This chain links TRBV15 with TRBJ1-5; D remains ambiguous. CDR1 and CDR2 (germline): LNHNV, YYDKDF (reference sequence). V shed 2 bases and J shed 7 bases, with 9 bases lying between them. The CDR3 consists of 13 residues. The CDR3, as DNA: TGTGCCACCAGCAGATGGGATGAGCAGCCCCAGCATTTT. This codes for CATSRWDEQPQHF.